These 8 T cell receptor beta chains share one sample of origin, sequenced in a study of shared clonotypes between healthy human individuals. The data were produced by immunoSEQ multiplex PCR, yet TCRdb's version contains in-frame clones alone and is incomplete. The table lists 950,000 to 1,100,000 clones, around 78% of them singletons, with 0.61% in the top ten. The sequencing input was memory CD4+ T cells from PBMCs. The subset here: CD45RA-negative fraction. The origin of the receptors is a man between 18 and 35 years old in good health. Some clones in this sample may be carry-over from other donors' samples.

This chain uses TRBV30 with TRBJ2-7; D could derive from TRBD1 or TRBD2 (5 bases each). There are 12 residues in the CDR3. Germline V gene sequence: CDR1 GTSNPN, CDR2 SVGIG (reference sequence). V was shortened by 3 bases and J by 4 bases, with 10 bases between the two germline ends. CDR3 residues: CAWSQGPYEQYF. CDR3 bases: TGTGCCTGGAGCCAGGGACCTTACGAGCAGTACTTC.

In this sample, this clone turned up a few times. The rearrangement uses TRBV29-1 and TRBJ1-1, with D possibly TRBD1 on 6 matching bases. The CDR3 runs to 15 residues. The V gene's germline CDR1 is SQVTM and CDR2 ANQGSEA. Trimming removed 6 bases from V and 5 bases from J, with 22 bases in between. CDR3 bases: TGCAGCGTCCCCAGTGGGCCGATGCAGGGGACTGAAGCTTTCTTT. This translates into CSVPSGPMQGTEAFF.

This chain links TRBV28 with TRBJ2-7; D is undetermined. V was clipped by 6 bases and J by 3 bases, with 21 bases between them. The germline V gene has CDR1 MDHEN and CDR2 SYDVKM. CDR3 length: 16 amino acids. CDR3 protein: CASSPSGIPGLYEQYF. CDR3 DNA: TGTGCCAGCAGCCCCAGTGGCATTCCAGGTCTCTACGAGCAGTACTTC.

The count of this clone is one. The chain employs TRBV5-1 and TRBJ2-7; 7 bases are a match to TRBD1. V shed 6 bases, J shed 2 bases, and the junction held 11 bases outside the gene matches. The CDR3 is 15 residues long. CDR1 SGHRS and CDR2 YFSETQ come from the germline V gene. CDR3 loop: CASTPSGTATYEQYF. Written as DNA, the CDR3 is TGCGCCAGCACGCCCTCCGGGACAGCGACCTACGAGCAGTACTTC.

As DNA, the CDR3 is TGTGCCAGCAGTGGTCGGGGGACCGGAGAGCAGTTCTTC. Amino acid sequence: CASSGRGTGEQFF. The chain recombines TRBV6-1 with TRBJ2-1, with D possibly matching TRBD2 (6 bases). Looked up from germline, CDR1 is MNHNS and CDR2 is SASEGT. The CDR3 length is 13 residues. V was cut by 4 bases and J by 10 bases, with 14 bases left in between.

The chain carries TRBV2 and TRBJ2-5; D call uncertain. Germline-derived CDR1 and CDR2 are SNHLY and FYNNEI. The V and J ends lost 7 bases and 5 bases respectively, with 14 bases between them. This CDR3 is 13 amino acids long. The CDR3 DNA reads as TGTGCCAGCAACCCGAATTCTATTGAGACCCAGTACTTC. This encodes CASNPNSIETQYF. The full variable domain, with the rest looked up from reference TRBV2 and TRBJ2-5, is EPEVTQTPSHQVTQMGQEVILRCVPISNHLYFYWYRQILGQKVEFLVSFYNNEISEKSEIFDDQFSVERPDGSNFTLKIRSTKLEDSAMYFCASNPNSIETQYFGPGTRLLVL.

This clone was detected a few times. The V gene is TRBV27, the J gene TRBJ1-1, with a tentative D call TRBD1 (6 bases). V was pared by 6 bases and J by 3 bases, with 11 bases between. The CDR3 spans 13 residues. Looked up from germline, CDR1 is MNHEY and CDR2 is SMNVEV (reference sequence). CDR3 bases: TGTGCCAGCAGACTACAGGGATACACTGAAGCTTTCTTT. Amino acids: CASRLQGYTEAFF.

The chain carries TRBV2 and TRBJ2-7, with D possibly being TRBD1 or TRBD2 (6 bases each). The length of the CDR3 is 13 residues. CDR1 and CDR2 (germline): SNHLY, FYNNEI. CDR3 DNA sequence: TGTGCCAGCAGTCCCGGGTGGGGGGCCTATAGTCTGGTC. As protein: CASSPGWGAYSLV.